This TCR beta chain was obtained from a study of blood T cell repertoires in COVID-19 (dated by TCRdb to the early 2020s). A note on the overall study: Collaborator samples came from the United States, Italy and Spain and covered acute and convalescent phases of COVID-19. A freely available public database, intended as a resource for researchers studying the immune response to SARS-CoV-2, is where the repertoires were released. Samples came from the ongoing ImmuneRACE study (first 160 participants) plus 1,254 subjects from 6 global collaborators. Where available, HLA class I and class II types were obtained from metadata supplied by the sample provider rather than from assay-based typing. The prospective study material was composed of cDNA or gDNA derived from T cells, B-cell-depleted T cells, or PBMCs. Nearly every sample came with metadata listing a de-identified subject ID, COVID-19 status, age in years and sex. Deeply sampled blood TCRbeta repertoires from subjects exposed to, actively infected with, or recovered from COVID-19 were included in the dataset. The research as a whole found: How much clinical and demographic metadata was included differed by source and by participant, and the metadata was provided uncurated.

TCRbeta CDR3 regions were amplified from genomic DNA by means of the immunoSEQ Assay, a bias-controlled multiplex PCR. Regarding the original processing steps: The number of nucleated cells in each sample was estimated by amplification of reference gene primers within the assay. To quantify the absolute abundance of each unique TCRbeta CDR3 rearrangement, sequence reads were collapsed and filtered. For each sample, productive Simpson clonality was calculated by taking the square root of Simpson's diversity index across productive rearrangements. TCRdb limited this immuneACCESS table to in-frame rearrangements with V and J called. A share of clones is missing; checked studies link under half to unresolved V genes, and the rest is unexplained. V and J calls and clone size follow that table, whereas D and trimming were derived from the DNA. This sample comprises about 200,000 clones, around 84% of them detected only once. The ten top clones hold about 13% of the sample.

This clone occurred a few times. Its antigen target is currently unknown. It has no much larger one-base neighbor in the sample; base qualities were not kept. Each collaborating institution followed its own protocols to collect whole blood in K2EDTA tubes. For TCRbeta analysis, collaborators shipped samples in one of three forms: frozen whole blood, isolated PBMCs, or DNA extracted from either of those sample types. The sequencing input was peripheral blood. This TCR was recovered from a human donor in a cohort sampled during active COVID-19.

The nucleotide sequence is given as TGTGCCAGCAGCGTCACCGTAACCGGGACAGGGAATCAGCCCCAGCATTTT. This sequence encodes CASSVTVTGTGNQPQHF. The chain employs TRBV5-6 and TRBJ1-5; 9 bases in between match TRBD1. V is pruned by 4 bases and J by 4 bases, leaving 12 bases of the junction without a gene match. Its CDR3 holds 17 amino acids, cysteine through phenylalanine. The kept DNA is CDR3 alone, 51 bases in frame from the first base. From a lookup of the germline V gene, CDR1 and CDR2 are SGHDT and YYEEEE.